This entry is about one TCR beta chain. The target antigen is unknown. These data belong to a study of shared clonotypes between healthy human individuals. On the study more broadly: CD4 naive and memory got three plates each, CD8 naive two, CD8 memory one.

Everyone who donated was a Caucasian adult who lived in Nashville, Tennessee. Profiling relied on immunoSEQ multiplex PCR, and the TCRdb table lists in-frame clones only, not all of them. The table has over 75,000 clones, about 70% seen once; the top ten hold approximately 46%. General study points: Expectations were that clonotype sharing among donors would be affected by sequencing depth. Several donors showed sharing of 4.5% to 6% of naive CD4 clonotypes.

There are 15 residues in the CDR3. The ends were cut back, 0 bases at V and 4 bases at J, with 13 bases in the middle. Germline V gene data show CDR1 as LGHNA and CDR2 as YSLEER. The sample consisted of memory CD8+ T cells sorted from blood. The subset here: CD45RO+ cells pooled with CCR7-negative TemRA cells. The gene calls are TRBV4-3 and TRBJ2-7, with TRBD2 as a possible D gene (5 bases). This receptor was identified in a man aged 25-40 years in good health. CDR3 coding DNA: TGCGCCAGCAGCCAAGAGGATGGAGAGGGTTACGAGCAGTACTTC. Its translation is CASSQEDGEGYEQYF.